One T cell receptor beta chain is described in this entry. The antigen remains undetermined. This sample stems from a study of neoadjuvant anti-PD-1 for oral cavity cancer. Trimming removed 7 bases at V and 5 bases at J, with 16 bases between. The CDR3 covers 14 residues. From germline, CDR1 is MNHEY and CDR2 SVGAGI. Produced via immunoSEQ multiplex PCR; TCRdb's table is partial and in-frame only. The repertoire holds 40,000 to 50,000 clones, 77% seen once, with approximately 5% in the top ten. Study conclusions and caveats: Each response group had just a few patients in TCR analyses.

Noted time point: after neoadjuvant nivolumab, at surgical resection. Source: PBMCs, taken after nivolumab (anti-PD-1) treatment. The source of this sequence is a person aged 35-79 years with oral cavity squamous cell carcinoma. This rearrangement joins TRBV6-5 to TRBJ2-3; D may be TRBD1 (5 bases). DNA for the CDR3: TGTGCCAGCACCGACAGTAGGTATGGAGATACGCAGTATTTT. This sequence encodes CASTDSRYGDTQYF.